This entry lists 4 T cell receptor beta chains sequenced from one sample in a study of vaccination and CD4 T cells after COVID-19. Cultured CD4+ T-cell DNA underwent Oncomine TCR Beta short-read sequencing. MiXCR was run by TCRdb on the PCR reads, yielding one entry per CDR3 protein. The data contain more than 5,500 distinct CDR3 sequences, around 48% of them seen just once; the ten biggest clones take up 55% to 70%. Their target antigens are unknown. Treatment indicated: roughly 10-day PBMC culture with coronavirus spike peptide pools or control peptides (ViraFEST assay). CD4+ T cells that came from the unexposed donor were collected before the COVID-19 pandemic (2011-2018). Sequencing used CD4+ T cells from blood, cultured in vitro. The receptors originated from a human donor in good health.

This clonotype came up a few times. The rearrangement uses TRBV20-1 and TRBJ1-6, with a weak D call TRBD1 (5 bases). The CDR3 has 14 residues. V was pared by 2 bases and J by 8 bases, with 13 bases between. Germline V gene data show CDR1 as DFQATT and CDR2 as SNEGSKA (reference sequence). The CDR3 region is CSARMQGGDSPLHF. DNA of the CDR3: TGCAGTGCTAGAATGCAGGGTGGTGATTCACCCCTCCACTTT.

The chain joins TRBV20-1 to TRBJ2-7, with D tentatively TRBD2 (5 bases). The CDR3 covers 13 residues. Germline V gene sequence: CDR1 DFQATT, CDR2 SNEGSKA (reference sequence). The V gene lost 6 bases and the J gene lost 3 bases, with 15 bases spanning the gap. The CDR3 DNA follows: TGCAGTGCCGGGGTAGGTCGCGGCTACGAGCAGTACTTC. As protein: CSAGVGRGYEQYF.

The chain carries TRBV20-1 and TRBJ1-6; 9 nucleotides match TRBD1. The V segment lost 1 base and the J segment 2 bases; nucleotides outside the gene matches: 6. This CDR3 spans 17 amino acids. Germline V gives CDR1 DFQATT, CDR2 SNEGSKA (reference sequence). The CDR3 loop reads CSARVGQGNTYNSPLHF. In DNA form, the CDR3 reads TGCAGTGCTAGAGTTGGACAGGGGAACACCTATAATTCACCCCTCCACTTT.

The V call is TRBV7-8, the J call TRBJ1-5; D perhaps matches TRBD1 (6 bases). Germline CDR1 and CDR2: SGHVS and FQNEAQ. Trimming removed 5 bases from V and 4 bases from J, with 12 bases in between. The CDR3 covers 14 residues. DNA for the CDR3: TGTGCCAGCAGCCCAGGGGTTGGGAATCAGCCCCAGCATTTT. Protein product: CASSPGVGNQPQHF.